The 18 T cell receptor beta chains below all came from one sample that was sequenced in a study of blood T cells in healthy people across ages (dated by TCRdb to about 2015). The library came from 5' RACE. The run used an Illumina HiSeq 2500. A second PCR of about 7 to 12 cycles was run with a J-beta primer mix and a sample-barcoded 5' primer. The raw public reads went through TCRdb reprocessing: fastp at Q25, MiXCR clone calling, in-frame beta chains kept. When rows share a CDR3 protein, they turn into one entry using the most common DNA and genes. In this sample the table shows roughly 720,000 distinct CDR3 sequences, roughly 50% of which occur a single time. The biggest ten clones account for 41% of the sample. Material for sequencing was blood. The receptors were gathered from a man aged 80 or over in good health.

The chain couples TRBV14 to TRBJ1-2; the D gene is possibly TRBD1 (6 bases). CDR3 length equals 14 residues. The germline V and J ends were trimmed by 0 bases and 3 bases, with 8 bases remaining between them. CDR1 and CDR2 (germline): SGHDN, FVKESK. The CDR3 sequence is CASSQETGYYGYTF. CDR3 sequence (DNA): TGTGCCAGCAGCCAAGAGACAGGTTACTATGGCTACACCTTC.

This clonotype was counted only a few times. CDR3 protein: CASSVVGTVEQFF. The CDR3 DNA is TGTGCCAGCAGCGTAGTCGGGACGGTTGAGCAGTTCTTC. V and J are TRBV9 and TRBJ2-1; D may match TRBD1 or TRBD2 (5 bases each). The CDR3 spans 13 residues. The V and J ends lost 0 bases and 9 bases respectively, with 10 bases between them. Germline CDR1 is SGDLS and CDR2 is YYNGEE.

This clonotype has a handful of counts. The gene calls are TRBV29-1 and TRBJ2-5; D may be TRBD1 (6 bases). The V end was cut by 6 bases, the J end by 3 bases, with 11 bases between. The CDR3 runs to 12 residues. The germline V gene encodes CDR1 SQVTM and CDR2 ANQGSEA. The CDR3 nucleotides are TGCAGCGTGGAAAAGGGGGAAGAGACCCAGTACTTC. This sequence encodes CSVEKGEETQYF.

The rearrangement links TRBV9 to TRBJ2-7, with TRBD1 as a possible D gene (6 bases). V lost 0 bases and J lost 5, with 12 bases in between. CDR1 is SGDLS and CDR2 is YYNGEE in the germline V gene. The CDR3 length is 14 residues. CDR3 sequence: CASSVGGRGHEQYF. DNA for the CDR3: TGTGCCAGCAGCGTAGGAGGCAGGGGCCACGAGCAGTACTTC. Using reference TRBV9 and TRBJ2-7 for the parts outside the CDR3, the full variable domain is DSGVTQTPKHLITATGQRVTLRCSPRSGDLSVYWYQQSLDQGLQFLIQYYNGEERAKGNILERFSAQQFPDLHSELNLSSLELGDSALYFCASSVGGRGHEQYFGPGTRLTVT.

The chain has TRBV7-2 and TRBJ2-1; D is possibly TRBD1 or TRBD2 (5 bases each). The V and J ends lost 6 bases and 2 bases respectively, with 14 bases between them. This CDR3 is 15 amino acids long. The germline V gene encodes CDR1 SGHTA and CDR2 FQGNSA. The CDR3 DNA reads TGTGCCAGCAGTCGGGGCTCACCTCCCTACAATGAGCAGTTCTTC. It specifies CASSRGSPPYNEQFF.

The chain couples TRBV18 to TRBJ2-1, with a tentative D call TRBD1 (6 bases). V was shortened by 1 base and J by 5 bases, with 6 bases between the two germline ends. This CDR3 is built from 13 residues. Looked up from germline, CDR1 is KGHSH and CDR2 is LQKENI. The CDR3 DNA follows: TGTGCCAGCTCACCACGACAGGACAATGAGCAGTTCTTC. Its translation: CASSPRQDNEQFF. Using reference TRBV18 and TRBJ2-1 for the parts outside the CDR3, the full variable domain is NAGVMQNPRHLVRRRGQEARLRCSPMKGHSHVYWYRQLPEEGLKFMVYLQKENIIDESGMPKERFSAEFPKEGPSILRIQQVVRGDSAAYFCASSPRQDNEQFFGPGTRLTVL.

This clonotype was observed a handful of times. V is TRBV7-9 and J is TRBJ2-5; TRBD2 is a possible D gene (6 bases). With 5 bases removed from V and 2 bases from J, the gap between germline ends came to 12 bases. CDR3 size: 14 residues. Germline-derived CDR1 and CDR2 are SEHNR and FQNEAQ (reference sequence). The CDR3 here is CASSKSGRQETQYF. CDR3 bases: TGTGCCAGCAGCAAGTCCGGGAGACAAGAGACCCAGTACTTC.

The CDR3 loop is CASSPPRVGINEKLFF. CDR3 DNA sequence: TGTGCCAGCAGTCCGCCCAGGGTGGGCATAAATGAAAAACTGTTTTTT. This chain links TRBV28 with TRBJ1-4; the D gene is possibly TRBD1 (5 bases). Trimming cost V 5 bases and J 5 bases, with 18 bases left between them. This CDR3 is built from 16 residues. The V gene's germline CDR1 is MDHEN and CDR2 SYDVKM.

The CDR3 nucleotides are TGTGCCAGCAGCCTCGGAGGGGCAAAGGCTGGCTACACCTTC. Its protein product is CASSLGGAKAGYTF. This chain connects TRBV12-3 or TRBV12-4 to TRBJ1-2; D is possibly TRBD1 (5 bases). The V and J ends lost 6 bases and 7 bases respectively, with 18 bases between them. CDR3 length: 14 amino acids.

The rearrangement links TRBV9 to TRBJ2-7; D possibly matches TRBD1 or TRBD2 (5 bases each). The CDR3 covers 17 residues. CDR1 and CDR2 from the germline V gene are SGDLS and YYNGEE. V lost 0 bases and J 5 bases, leaving 21 bases between the germline ends. CDR3 sequence: CASSVDSQGGTFNEQYF. In DNA form, the CDR3 reads TGTGCCAGCAGCGTAGACTCCCAGGGTGGGACCTTCAACGAGCAGTACTTC.

The chain employs TRBV20-1 and TRBJ2-2, with a tentative D call TRBD2 (5 bases). This CDR3 is 13 amino acids long. V dropped 5 bases and J dropped 9 bases, with 16 bases sitting between them. Germline CDR1 is DFQATT and CDR2 is SNEGSKA (reference sequence). CDR3 sequence (DNA): TGCAGTGCTTCCCGGGGATGGAACCGGGAGCTGTTTTTT. Protein: CSASRGWNRELFF.

Only a few counts were recorded for this clonotype. The V call is TRBV20-1, the J call TRBJ2-1; 9 bases line up with TRBD2. Germline-derived CDR1 and CDR2 are DFQATT and SNEGSKA (reference sequence). The CDR3 is made up of 18 amino acids. V gave up 6 bases and J gave up 4 bases; unmatched junction bases: 19. The CDR3 bases are TGCAGTGCCCTAAGTGGGCAGGGAAGGACTAGCGCTTACAATGAGCAGTTCTTC. It codes for CSALSGQGRTSAYNEQFF.

The chain uses TRBV29-1 and TRBJ1-2; perhaps TRBD1 as D (5 bases). The V end lost 5 bases, the J end lost 4 bases, and 14 bases lay between the germline ends. In germline, CDR1 is SQVTM, CDR2 ANQGSEA. CDR3 length: 13 amino acids. CDR3 DNA: TGCAGCGTTTCCGGGACCCTCTCCTATGGCTACACCTTC. This encodes CSVSGTLSYGYTF.

This chain uses TRBV18 with TRBJ1-2, with D maybe TRBD1 (5 bases). Germline V gene lookup returns CDR1 KGHSH and CDR2 LQKENI. The CDR3 covers 13 residues. V lost 2 bases and J lost 6, with 10 bases in between. The CDR3: CASSPGAGNGYTF. DNA for the CDR3: TGTGCCAGCTCACCAGGGGCCGGGAATGGCTACACCTTC. Full variable domain (remainder filled in from reference TRBV18 and TRBJ1-2): NAGVMQNPRHLVRRRGQEARLRCSPMKGHSHVYWYRQLPEEGLKFMVYLQKENIIDESGMPKERFSAEFPKEGPSILRIQQVVRGDSAAYFCASSPGAGNGYTFGSGTRLTVV.

The gene calls are TRBV5-1 and TRBJ2-4, with TRBD1 matching over 7 bases. The J call may be in error: the DNA end matches TRBJ2-7 better. There are 15 residues in the CDR3. The V gene's germline CDR1 is SGHRS and CDR2 YFSETQ. The CDR3 nucleotides are TGCGCCAGCAGCTTGGGGGGACAGATACCCTCCGAGCAGTACTTC. Encoded protein: CASSLGGQIPSEQYF.

This clonotype has more than one count but fewer than ten. The chain joins TRBV20-1 to TRBJ1-2, with 8 bases that match TRBD1. CDR3 length: 14 amino acids. Germline CDR1 reads DFQATT; CDR2 reads SNEGSKA (reference sequence). J gave up 3 bases and V 6 bases, and 9 bases lay outside the gene matches. The CDR3 reads CSARRQGKDYGYTF. The CDR3 nucleotides are TGCAGTGCGCGGCGACAGGGGAAGGACTATGGCTACACCTTC.

V and J are TRBV29-1 and TRBJ2-4; possibly TRBD2 for D (6 bases). The closer fit of TRBJ2-7 to the DNA end suggests the J call may be wrong. This CDR3 region has 13 residues. Looked up from germline, CDR1 is SQVTM and CDR2 is ANQGSEA. The CDR3 nucleotides are TGCAGCGTTGTACGGCGGGGCTCCTACGAGCAGTACTTC. This sequence encodes CSVVRRGSYEQYF.

The rearrangement uses TRBV12-3 or TRBV12-4 and TRBJ1-6, with no clear D. V dropped 7 bases and J dropped 5 bases, with 15 bases sitting between them. This CDR3 spans 15 amino acids. CDR3 DNA: TGTGCCAGCAAAGTCCGGGGATGGGATAATTCACCCCTCCACTTT. Amino acids: CASKVRGWDNSPLHF.